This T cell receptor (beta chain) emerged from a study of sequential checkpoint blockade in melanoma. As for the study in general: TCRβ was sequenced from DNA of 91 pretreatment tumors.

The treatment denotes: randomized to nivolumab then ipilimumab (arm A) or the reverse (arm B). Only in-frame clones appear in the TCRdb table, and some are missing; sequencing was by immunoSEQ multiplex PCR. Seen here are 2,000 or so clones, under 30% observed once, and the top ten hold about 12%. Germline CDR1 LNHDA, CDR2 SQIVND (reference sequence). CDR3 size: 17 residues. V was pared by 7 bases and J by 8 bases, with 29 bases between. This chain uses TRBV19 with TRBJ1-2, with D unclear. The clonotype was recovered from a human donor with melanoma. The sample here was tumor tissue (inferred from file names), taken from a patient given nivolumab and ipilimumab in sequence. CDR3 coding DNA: TGTGCCAGTACCGGCAAGTTCGAGATTAGAAGGGTCTACGGCTACACCTTC. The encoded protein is CASTGKFEIRRVYGYTF.